These 32 T cell receptor beta chains were all obtained from the same sample, sequenced in a study of OX40 agonist ivuxolimab in advanced cancers. Clones were sequenced by immunoSEQ multiplex PCR, and TCRdb holds only the in-frame ones, with some missing. Found here are roughly 80,000 clones, around 86% of them singletons; the top ten hold under 2.5%. The sample here was CD4+ or CD8+ T cells sorted from blood, taken in a trial of the OX40 agonist ivuxolimab. Receptors were obtained from an adult with an advanced solid tumor such as melanoma, head and neck, liver or kidney cancer.

The J gene is TRBJ1-4, the V gene TRBV19; D gene uncertain. Germline V gene data show CDR1 as LNHDA and CDR2 as SQIVND (reference sequence). The CDR3 length is 13 residues. The germline V and J ends were trimmed by 5 bases and 8 bases, with 12 bases remaining between them. This CDR3 is CASSSPLGEKLFF. The CDR3 DNA is TGTGCCAGTAGTTCCCCGTTAGGGGAAAAACTGTTTTTT.

This rearrangement joins TRBV6-6 to TRBJ2-4; no definite D call. Germline V CDR1 and CDR2: MNHNY, SVGAGI (reference sequence). V was trimmed by 2 bases and J by 1 base, leaving 6 bases between them. The CDR3 contains 14 residues. DNA of the CDR3: TGTGCCAGCAGTTACGAGAGGGCCAAAAACATTCAGTACTTC. Protein: CASSYERAKNIQYF.

The chain joins TRBV6-1 to TRBJ1-1; 9 bases fit TRBD1. This CDR3 region has 14 residues. J gave up 5 bases and V 4 bases, and 5 bases lay outside the gene matches. CDR1 and CDR2 from the germline V gene are MNHNS and SASEGT. The CDR3 sequence: CASSGGTGRTEAFF. CDR3 DNA: TGTGCCAGCAGTGGAGGGACAGGGAGGACTGAAGCTTTCTTT.

The genes are TRBV6-5 and TRBJ1-3, with 9 bases identical to TRBD1. This CDR3 region has 15 residues. V was pared by 6 bases and J by 0 bases, with 3 bases of the junction left unmatched. Germline V gene sequence: CDR1 MNHEY, CDR2 SVGAGI. The CDR3 protein is CASRGGQGSGNTIYF. As DNA, the CDR3 is TGTGCCAGCAGGGGGGGACAGGGCTCTGGAAACACCATATATTTT.

The V call is TRBV5-5, the J call TRBJ1-2; possible D gene TRBD1, 5 bases. The length of the CDR3 is 13 residues. Trimming removed 0 bases from V and 8 bases from J, with 11 bases in between. Germline values: CDR1 SGHKS, CDR2 YYEKEE (reference sequence). As DNA, the CDR3 is TGTGCCAGCAGCTTGGTCAGGGATGGGGGCTACACCTTC. This codes for CASSLVRDGGYTF. Full variable domain (missing parts from reference TRBV5-5 and TRBJ1-2): DAGVTQSPTHLIKTRGQQVTLRCSPISGHKSVSWYQQVLGQGPQFIFQYYEKEERGRGNFPDRFSARQFPNYSSELNVNALLLGDSALYLCASSLVRDGGYTFGSGTRLTVV.

The V gene is TRBV6-1, the J gene TRBJ1-5, with TRBD1 as a possible D gene (6 bases). The length of the CDR3 is 13 residues. From germline, CDR1 is MNHNS and CDR2 SASEGT. V dropped 11 bases and J dropped 2 bases, with 13 bases sitting between them. This CDR3 reads CAARGVGNQPQHF. CDR3 nucleotide sequence: TGTGCCGCAAGGGGGGTGGGCAATCAGCCCCAGCATTTT.

The chain recombines TRBV7-3 with TRBJ1-3; tentatively, D is TRBD1 (5 bases). The V end was cut by 4 bases, the J end by 3 bases, with 10 bases between. The CDR3 contains 14 residues. Germline loops: CDR1 SGHTA, CDR2 FQGTGA. The CDR3 nucleotides read TGTGCCAGCAGCTCCGGGGGGGTTGGAAACACCATATATTTT. Its protein is CASSSGGVGNTIYF.

The V call is TRBV5-5, the J call TRBJ1-1; D remains unclear. The V and J ends lost 0 bases and 1 base respectively, with 7 bases between them. Germline loops: CDR1 SGHKS, CDR2 YYEKEE (reference sequence). This CDR3 has 14 amino acids. CDR3 residues: CASSLGPKNTEAFF. Written as DNA, the CDR3 is TGTGCCAGCAGCTTGGGGCCGAAGAACACTGAAGCTTTCTTT. The full variable domain, rest sourced from reference TRBV5-5 and TRBJ1-1, is DAGVTQSPTHLIKTRGQQVTLRCSPISGHKSVSWYQQVLGQGPQFIFQYYEKEERGRGNFPDRFSARQFPNYSSELNVNALLLGDSALYLCASSLGPKNTEAFFGQGTRLTVV.

This clone has only one observation. One junction end does not reproduce the germline sequence, and a read error may be involved. The chain employs TRBV28 and TRBJ2-7; D remains ambiguous. Germline V gene sequence: CDR1 MDHEN, CDR2 SYDVKM. This CDR3 contains 12 residues. The CDR3 is CASERRSHEQYF. As DNA, the CDR3 is TGTGCCTCCGAGCGCCGCTCCCACGAGCAGTACTTC.

J is TRBJ2-7 and V is TRBV28; perhaps TRBD1 as D (5 bases). The CDR3 loop spans 12 amino acids. Trimming stripped 6 bases from V and 4 bases from J, with 10 bases between. The germline CDR1 and CDR2 sequences are MDHEN and SYDVKM. CDR3 protein: CASSGDSYEQYF. CDR3 sequence (DNA): TGTGCCAGCAGCGGCGACAGTTACGAGCAGTACTTC.

The CDR3 here is CASSSTGTGVKEQYF. CDR3 sequence (DNA): TGTGCCAGCAGCAGTACCGGGACAGGGGTGAAAGAGCAGTACTTC. This chain connects TRBV5-4 to TRBJ2-7; 10 bases line up with TRBD1. Germline V gene data show CDR1 as SGHNT and CDR2 as YYREEE (reference sequence). Trimming cost V 4 bases and J 7 bases; bases outside gene matches: 11. The CDR3 sequence is 15 residues long.

The chain couples TRBV4-3 to TRBJ1-2; weak D call: TRBD1 (5 bases). This CDR3 is 18 amino acids long. V lost 4 bases and J lost 4, with 25 bases in between. CDR1 and CDR2 (germline): LGHNA, YSLEER. The CDR3 coding sequence is TGCGCCAGCAGCCCGACACTCTTACCTTCAGGGTTACGCTATGGCTACACCTTC. This encodes CASSPTLLPSGLRYGYTF.

The chain couples TRBV7-8 to TRBJ2-5, with D possibly being TRBD2 (7 bases). V gave up 1 base and J gave up 5 bases, with 17 bases separating them. The germline V gene encodes CDR1 SGHVS and CDR2 FQNEAQ. The CDR3 totals 16 residues. CDR3 region: CASSLEGGAFRETQYF. CDR3 in DNA: TGTGCCAGCAGCTTAGAGGGGGGGGCGTTTCGGGAGACCCAGTACTTC.

The genes are TRBV2 and TRBJ2-3; 10 nucleotides align to TRBD1. The J segment lost 3 bases and the V segment lost 5 bases, leaving 2 bases of the junction unmatched. Germline V lookup: CDR1 SNHLY, CDR2 FYNNEI. This CDR3 comprises 14 residues. CDR3 amino acids: CASSTDRGTDTQYF. The CDR3 bases are TGTGCCAGCAGTACGGACAGGGGGACAGATACGCAGTATTTT. Based on the CDR3 plus reference TRBV2 and TRBJ2-3, the full variable domain is EPEVTQTPSHQVTQMGQEVILRCVPISNHLYFYWYRQILGQKVEFLVSFYNNEISEKSEIFDDQFSVERPDGSNFTLKIRSTKLEDSAMYFCASSTDRGTDTQYFGPGTRLTVL.

The genes are TRBV2 and TRBJ1-1; 7 positions agree with TRBD1. Per germline, CDR1 SNHLY and CDR2 FYNNEI. V trimming: 6 bases; J trimming: 10 bases; junction bases outside the gene matches: 14. This CDR3 has 14 amino acids. Written as DNA, the CDR3 is TGTGCCAGCAGACTAACAGGGGCCGATCTTGCAGCTTTCTTT. This sequence encodes CASRLTGADLAAFF. Variable domain in full (rest from reference TRBV2 and TRBJ1-1): EPEVTQTPSHQVTQMGQEVILRCVPISNHLYFYWYRQILGQKVEFLVSFYNNEISEKSEIFDDQFSVERPDGSNFTLKIRSTKLEDSAMYFCASRLTGADLAAFFGQGTRLTVV.

This chain links TRBV2 with TRBJ2-7; D remains unclear. The CDR3 length is 13 residues. Germline V gene lookup returns CDR1 SNHLY and CDR2 FYNNEI. V lost 5 bases, J lost 0 bases, and 8 bases lay in between. CDR3 loop: CASSHDISYEQYF. Here the CDR3 DNA reads TGTGCCAGCAGTCATGACATCTCCTACGAGCAGTACTTC.

The chain couples TRBV6-5 to TRBJ2-7; D may be TRBD1 or TRBD2 (5 bases each). Germline loops: CDR1 MNHEY, CDR2 SVGAGI. The V gene lost 4 bases and the J gene lost 3 bases, with 13 bases spanning the gap. The CDR3 has 14 residues. CDR3 in amino acids: CASSSPGTNYEQYF. CDR3 in DNA: TGTGCCAGCAGTTCCCCAGGGACCAACTACGAGCAGTACTTC.

J is TRBJ2-1 and V is TRBV6-1; D is possibly TRBD2 (5 bases). V was trimmed by 6 bases and J by 8 bases, leaving 14 bases between them. Germline CDR1 MNHNS, CDR2 SASEGT. The CDR3 consists of 13 residues. CDR3 coding DNA: TGTGCCAGCAGAGAAAGAGGGAGCCATGAGCAGTTCTTC. Amino acids: CASRERGSHEQFF.

The chain carries TRBV6-6 and TRBJ2-7; a weak D match, TRBD2 (5 bases). V was trimmed by 8 bases and J by 2 bases, leaving 10 bases between them. The germline V gene has CDR1 MNHNY and CDR2 SVGAGI (reference sequence). The CDR3 is 12 amino acids. The CDR3 region has the DNA TGTGCCAGCTATGAGGGAACCTACGAGCAGTACTTC. Residues: CASYEGTYEQYF.

V and J are TRBV7-2 and TRBJ2-2, with 10 bases matching TRBD2. CDR1 and CDR2 (germline): SGHTA, FQGNSA. This CDR3 is 15 amino acids long. The trim removed 4 bases at V and 4 bases at J, leaving 3 bases unmatched. The CDR3 region is CASSYSSGGTGELFF. The CDR3 DNA follows: TGTGCCAGCAGCTATTCTAGCGGGGGCACCGGGGAGCTGTTTTTT.

The rearrangement links TRBV5-4 to TRBJ1-2; D is ambiguous. The V gene lost 1 base and the J gene lost 7 bases, with 11 bases spanning the gap. The CDR3 has 13 amino acids. Germline values: CDR1 SGHNT, CDR2 YYREEE (reference sequence). The CDR3 is CASSLTDTFGYTF. The CDR3 nucleotides read TGTGCCAGCAGCTTGACAGACACGTTTGGCTACACCTTC.

The chain links TRBV10-1 to TRBJ2-7, with D tentatively TRBD1 or TRBD2 (6 bases each). Germline CDR1 and CDR2: WNHNN and SYGVQD (reference sequence). This CDR3 contains 14 residues. The V end was cut by 6 bases, the J end by 3 bases, with 15 bases between. The chain's CDR3 is CASRTKGGSYEQYF. The CDR3 coding sequence is TGCGCCAGCAGAACAAAAGGGGGGAGCTACGAGCAGTACTTC.

V and J are TRBV29-1 and TRBJ1-2; perhaps TRBD1 as D (5 bases). This CDR3 contains 11 residues. V was shortened by 7 bases and J by 8 bases, with 14 bases between the two germline ends. Per germline, CDR1 SQVTM and CDR2 ANQGSEA. The CDR3 sequence: CSAGQDEGYTF. The CDR3 DNA sequence: TGCAGCGCGGGGCAGGATGAAGGCTACACCTTC.

The CDR3 spells CASSLLYKNTEAFF. The DNA for the CDR3 is TGTGCCAGCAGTTTATTATACAAGAACACTGAAGCTTTCTTT. The chain carries TRBV27 and TRBJ1-1; D is unresolved. V shed 1 base and J shed 1 base, with 7 bases lying between them. CDR3 length equals 14 residues. The V gene's germline CDR1 is MNHEY and CDR2 SMNVEV (reference sequence).

The chain carries TRBV5-1 and TRBJ2-2; D is possibly TRBD1 (5 bases). Germline V gives CDR1 SGHRS, CDR2 YFSETQ. With 0 bases removed from V and 5 bases from J, the gap between germline ends came to 8 bases. This CDR3 has 14 residues. CDR3 nucleotides: TGCGCCAGCAGCTTGGTAGCAGGGACCGGGGAGCTGTTTTTT. Translated, it gives CASSLVAGTGELFF.

This rearrangement joins TRBV7-3 to TRBJ1-4, with a tentative D call TRBD1 (5 bases). Trimming stripped 4 bases from V and 4 bases from J, with 13 bases between. CDR3 length: 15 residues. Germline V gives CDR1 SGHTA, CDR2 FQGTGA. As DNA, the CDR3 is TGTGCCAGCAGCTCTCCGGGGACGATTAATGAAAAACTGTTTTTT. Translated, it gives CASSSPGTINEKLFF.

This rearrangement joins TRBV4-3 to TRBJ2-2; D gene ambiguous. The germline gives CDR1 LGHNA, CDR2 YSLEER. This CDR3 has 15 amino acids. Trimming pared 1 base from V and 6 bases from J, leaving 12 bases between. The CDR3 spells CASSQGDPEPGELFF. As DNA, the CDR3 is TGCGCCAGCAGCCAAGGAGATCCGGAGCCCGGGGAGCTGTTTTTT.

This clone is labeled as medium-sized (0.01 to 0.1%). The chain uses TRBV7-2 and TRBJ1-2; D call uncertain. CDR1 is SGHTA and CDR2 is FQGNSA in the germline V gene. This CDR3 spans 14 amino acids. V lost 6 bases, J lost 4 bases, and 15 bases lay in between. The CDR3 is CASRSKDESYGYTF. CDR3 DNA sequence: TGTGCCAGCAGGTCAAAGGACGAATCCTATGGCTACACCTTC.

This sequence joins TRBV7-9 and TRBJ1-5, with no clear D. This CDR3 contains 14 residues. Per germline, CDR1 SEHNR and CDR2 FQNEAQ (reference sequence). V was cut by 5 bases and J by 4 bases, with 12 bases left in between. The CDR3 sequence: CASSPGSGNQPQHF. Here the CDR3 DNA reads TGTGCCAGCAGCCCCGGGTCGGGTAATCAGCCCCAGCATTTT. Complete variable domain (other parts from reference TRBV7-9 and TRBJ1-5): DTGVSQNPRHKITKRGQNVTFRCDPISEHNRLYWYRQTLGQGPEFLTYFQNEAQLEKSRLLSDRFSAERPKGSFSTLEIQRTEQGDSAMYLCASSPGSGNQPQHFGDGTRLSIL.

The chain joins TRBV19 to TRBJ1-1, with D possibly being TRBD1 (6 bases). Per germline, CDR1 LNHDA and CDR2 SQIVND (reference sequence). The CDR3 is 15 residues long. V lost 9 bases and J 0 bases, leaving 17 bases between the germline ends. The CDR3 spells CASSLGQLMNTEAFF. As DNA, the CDR3 is TGTGCCAGCAGCCTTGGACAGCTGATGAACACTGAAGCTTTCTTT.

The chain carries TRBV2 and TRBJ1-4; the D is unclear. Trimming took 4 bases from V and 8 from J, leaving 11 bases between them. The CDR3 is 13 residues long. Germline V gene data show CDR1 as SNHLY and CDR2 as FYNNEI. The CDR3 nucleotides are TGTGCCAGCAGTGGGATTCCGGAGGAAAAACTGTTTTTT. Protein: CASSGIPEEKLFF.

The gene calls are TRBV28 and TRBJ2-7; 13 nucleotides match TRBD2. The CDR3 totals 15 residues. With V trimmed by 6 bases and J by 6 bases, 8 bases remained unmatched. Germline loops: CDR1 MDHEN, CDR2 SYDVKM. DNA for the CDR3: TGTGCCAGCAGCACAACTAGCGGGAGGGTTGCCGAGCAGTACTTC. Its translation: CASSTTSGRVAEQYF. Drawing the rest from reference TRBV28 and TRBJ2-7, the complete variable domain is DVKVTQSSRYLVKRTGEKVFLECVQDMDHENMFWYRQDPGLGLRLIYFSYDVKMKEKGDIPEGYSVSREKKERFSLILESASTNQTSMYLCASSTTSGRVAEQYFGPGTRLTVT.